This T cell receptor beta chain was observed in a study of blood T cell repertoires in COVID-19. Here immunoSEQ multiplex PCR was the method, and the copy in TCRdb shows in-frame clones only, minus some. Of roughly 340,000 clones listed, about 90% are singletons. Trimming pared 6 bases from V and 6 bases from J, leaving 11 bases between. The CDR3 contains 12 residues. The germline gives CDR1 MNHEY, CDR2 SMNVEV (reference sequence). This chain connects TRBV27 to TRBJ1-1, with a weak D call TRBD1 (5 bases). The TCR originated in a man aged 40-55 years in a cohort exposed to, infected with or recovered from COVID-19 (not recorded which). Material for sequencing was PBMCs or T cells enriched from blood (not recorded which). Written as DNA, the CDR3 is TGTGCCAGCAGGTCAGGGATCTCTGAAGCTTTCTTT. Protein product: CASRSGISEAFF.